These 31 T cell receptor beta chains share one sample of origin, sequenced in a study of response to subunit inactivated influenza vaccine. One entry per CDR3 protein results from TCRdb running MiXCR on the RT-PCR reads. The table includes 450,000 to 550,000 distinct CDR3 sequences, around 25% detected once. The source material was CD4+ T cells sorted from PBMCs, sampled around 5 days after vaccination. All receptors derive from a man aged 50 to 59 who received an inactivated influenza vaccine.

This clonotype was detected a few times. The chain combines TRBV20-1 with TRBJ2-1; 11 positions agree with TRBD2. The CDR3 has 18 amino acids. V lost 6 bases and J lost 0; bases outside the gene matches: 13. Germline V gene lookup returns CDR1 DFQATT and CDR2 SNEGSKA (reference sequence). CDR3 region: CSALAGGVLWSSYNEQFF. CDR3 in DNA: TGCAGTGCGCTAGCGGGAGGCGTCCTTTGGAGCTCCTACAATGAGCAGTTCTTC.

V and J are TRBV4-1 and TRBJ1-4; 8 bases fit TRBD1. The CDR3 has 16 residues. Germline V gene sequence: CDR1 MGHRA, CDR2 YSYEKL. V lost 4 bases, J lost 0 bases, and 4 bases stayed unmatched. CDR3 loop: CASSRQGLSTNEKLFF. CDR3 nucleotide sequence: TGCGCCAGCAGCCGACAGGGGCTCTCAACTAATGAAAAACTGTTTTTT.

V and J are TRBV20-1 and TRBJ1-1; tentatively, D is TRBD1 (5 bases). Trimming took off 5 bases at V and 8 bases at J, with 12 bases between the two ends. The germline V gene has CDR1 DFQATT and CDR2 SNEGSKA (reference sequence). CDR3 length: 11 amino acids. The CDR3 nucleotides are TGCAGTGCTGATGGGACGGCCGAAGCTTTCTTT. Translation: CSADGTAEAFF.

This clonotype occurred a few times. The chain uses TRBV7-3 and TRBJ2-2; D ambiguous. Trimming shortened V by 4 bases and J by 1 base, and 4 bases separated the two germline ends. CDR1 is SGHTA and CDR2 is FQGTGA in the germline V gene. CDR3 size: 13 residues. The CDR3 here is CASSSRNTGELFF. The DNA of the CDR3 is TGTGCCAGCAGCTCCCGGAACACCGGGGAGCTGTTTTTT.

CDR3 protein: CASSSDRDAPTDTQYF. The CDR3 DNA is TGTGCCAGCAGCTCAGACCGGGACGCCCCCACAGATACGCAGTATTTT. The V gene is TRBV7-9, the J gene TRBJ2-3; D tentatively reads TRBD1 or TRBD2 (5 bases each). Germline V gene lookup returns CDR1 SEHNR and CDR2 FQNEAQ (reference sequence). Trimming left V 4 bases short and J 2 bases short, with 16 bases between. The CDR3 has 16 amino acids.

The J gene is TRBJ2-4, the V gene TRBV7-2; 9 bases fit TRBD2. The CDR3 runs to 15 residues. Looked up from germline, CDR1 is SGHTA and CDR2 is FQGNSA. J was trimmed by 5 bases and V by 1 base; bases with no gene match: 3. CDR3 nucleotides: TGTGCCAGCAGCTTAGGAGTAGCGGGAGAAAACATTCAGTACTTC. This codes for CASSLGVAGENIQYF. The full variable domain, with the rest looked up from reference TRBV7-2 and TRBJ2-4, is GAGVSQSPSNKVTEKGKDVELRCDPISGHTALYWYRQSLGQGLEFLIYFQGNSAPDKSGLPSDRFSAERTGGSVSTLTIQRTQQEDSAVYLCASSLGVAGENIQYFGAGTRLSVL.

The chain is built from TRBV5-1 and TRBJ2-3; 8 nucleotides line up with TRBD2. J was trimmed by 4 bases and V by 4 bases; bases with no gene match: 5. The CDR3 contains 14 residues. Germline V gene data show CDR1 as SGHRS and CDR2 as YFSETQ. CDR3 amino acids: CASSGRGGADTQYF. CDR3 nucleotide sequence: TGCGCCAGCAGCGGACGGGGGGGCGCAGATACGCAGTATTTT.

This clonotype turned up a few times. V gene TRBV6-1 combines with J gene TRBJ1-1, with 9 bases identical to TRBD1. Germline V gene sequence: CDR1 MNHNS, CDR2 SASEGT. The CDR3 has 15 amino acids. The V segment lost 6 bases and the J segment 4 bases; nucleotides outside the gene matches: 9. The CDR3 protein is CASSRFGTGPTEAFF. DNA for the CDR3: TGTGCCAGCAGCCGATTCGGGACAGGGCCCACTGAAGCTTTCTTT.

At least ten counts were recorded for this clonotype. The rearrangement joins TRBV7-6 to TRBJ1-1; no firm D call. Per the germline V gene, CDR1 is SGHVS and CDR2 is FNYEAQ. The CDR3 is made up of 13 amino acids. Trimming took off 5 bases at V and 3 bases at J, with 10 bases between the two ends. The DNA of the CDR3 is TGTGCCAGCAGCCGAAGTGGGGACACTGAAGCTTTCTTT. Its translation: CASSRSGDTEAFF.

This clonotype has at least ten counts. The chain combines TRBV5-1 with TRBJ2-1; TRBD1 aligns across 9 bases. J was trimmed by 6 bases and V by 4 bases; bases with no gene match: 11. Germline CDR1 is SGHRS and CDR2 is YFSETQ. The CDR3 consists of 16 residues. CDR3 DNA sequence: TGCGCCAGCAGCCCGCAACCGGACAGGGGCCGCAATGAGCAGTTCTTC. Amino acids: CASSPQPDRGRNEQFF.

J is TRBJ2-1 and V is TRBV10-3, with 7 bases aligning to TRBD2. Trimming cost V 11 bases and J 5 bases; bases outside gene matches: 12. Germline loops: CDR1 ENHRY, CDR2 SYGVKD. The length of the CDR3 is 14 residues. This CDR3 reads CASTIAGPNNEQFF. CDR3 DNA: TGTGCCTCAACCATAGCGGGTCCGAACAATGAGCAGTTCTTC.

This clonotype was counted between two and nine times. The rearrangement links TRBV4-2 to TRBJ2-7; 10 nucleotides agree with TRBD1. The V segment lost 4 bases and the J segment 4 bases; nucleotides outside the gene matches: 4. Germline V gene lookup returns CDR1 LGHNA and CDR2 YNFKEQ. The CDR3 totals 14 residues. The CDR3 coding sequence is TGTGCCAGCAGCCCGCAGGACAGGGGGTACGAGCAGTACTTC. As protein: CASSPQDRGYEQYF.

In its sample, this clonotype was seen a few times. The chain is built from TRBV12-3 or TRBV12-4 and TRBJ2-2; weak D call: TRBD1 (6 bases). This CDR3 has 15 amino acids. V was pared by 6 bases and J by 1 base, with 12 bases between. The CDR3 protein is CASREGQLNTGELFF. The CDR3 DNA reads as TGTGCCAGCAGGGAAGGACAGCTGAACACCGGGGAGCTGTTTTTT.

This clonotype turned up a few times. The V and J genes are TRBV29-1 and TRBJ1-1, with 7 bases matching TRBD1. V lost 6 bases, J lost 0 bases, and 7 bases stayed unmatched. The CDR3 length is 14 residues. The V gene's germline CDR1 is SQVTM and CDR2 ANQGSEA. DNA of the CDR3: TGCAGCGTCGAACCGGGACAGTTGAACACTGAAGCTTTCTTT. Its translation: CSVEPGQLNTEAFF.

This clonotype was seen at least ten times. V usage is TRBV24-1 and J usage is TRBJ2-3; 8 bases are a match to TRBD2. This CDR3 has 15 amino acids. The junction had 3 bases not matched to a gene; V was cut back by 4 bases and J by 1 base. Germline V gene data show CDR1 as KGHDR and CDR2 as SFDVKD. This chain's CDR3 is CATSEVTSGTDTQYF. The CDR3 DNA reads TGTGCCACCAGTGAGGTGACTAGCGGCACAGATACGCAGTATTTT.

This chain connects TRBV29-1 to TRBJ2-3; 8 bases map to TRBD1. Per germline, CDR1 SQVTM and CDR2 ANQGSEA. The ends lost 5 bases at V and 0 bases at J; junction bases unmatched: 10. This CDR3 has 16 amino acids. CDR3 amino acids: CSVSKDRVSSTDTQYF. The CDR3 bases are TGCAGCGTTTCTAAGGACAGGGTCTCTAGCACAGATACGCAGTATTTT.

This sequence joins TRBV5-1 and TRBJ2-1; 12 positions agree with TRBD1. The CDR3 spans 16 residues. J gave up 11 bases and V 1 base, and 10 bases lay outside the gene matches. Germline V gene lookup returns CDR1 SGHRS and CDR2 YFSETQ. CDR3 coding DNA: TGCGCCAGCAGCTTGACCCAGGGACAGGGGGCTGGTAAGCAGTTCTTC. It encodes CASSLTQGQGAGKQFF. The whole variable domain, remainder taken from reference TRBV5-1 and TRBJ2-1, is KAGVTQTPRYLIKTRGQQVTLSCSPISGHRSVSWYQQTPGQGLQFLFEYFSETQRNKGNFPGRFSGRQFSNSRSEMNVSTLELGDSALYLCASSLTQGQGAGKQFFGPGTRLTVL.

This chain uses TRBV10-3 with TRBJ2-7, with D perhaps matching TRBD2 (5 bases). V dropped 0 bases and J dropped 4 bases, with 10 bases sitting between them. The CDR3 loop spans 14 amino acids. Germline lookup yields CDR1 ENHRY and CDR2 SYGVKD. This CDR3 reads CAISESLDLYEQYF. CDR3 sequence (DNA): TGTGCCATCAGTGAGTCTTTGGACTTATACGAGCAGTACTTC.

The V call is TRBV12-3 or TRBV12-4, the J call TRBJ1-5; D is unresolved. The ends were cut back, 2 bases at V and 8 bases at J, with 10 bases in the middle. This CDR3 contains 13 residues. DNA for the CDR3: TGTGCCAGCAGTTTAATACAGCCGGAGCCCCAGCATTTT. Amino acids: CASSLIQPEPQHF.

This clonotype was seen only a few times. J is TRBJ2-2 and V is TRBV12-3 or TRBV12-4; a weak D match, TRBD2 (5 bases). V was pared by 6 bases and J by 6 bases, with 14 bases between. The CDR3 spans 14 residues. The CDR3 DNA reads as TGTGCCAGCAGGATCGGGGATTCGTCCGGGGAGCTGTTTTTT. Protein sequence: CASRIGDSSGELFF.

The genes are TRBV28 and TRBJ2-1; D remains ambiguous. This CDR3 region has 16 residues. Germline-derived CDR1 and CDR2 are MDHEN and SYDVKM. Trimming shortened V by 5 bases and J by 3 bases, and 17 bases separated the two germline ends. DNA of the CDR3: TGTGCCAGCAGTACCCTGGCCCCGGACCGCTACAATGAGCAGTTCTTC. Translated, it gives CASSTLAPDRYNEQFF.

The V and J genes are TRBV15 and TRBJ2-1; 8 positions match TRBD1. The CDR3 has 18 residues. Germline lookup yields CDR1 LNHNV and CDR2 YYDKDF (reference sequence). The trim removed 1 base at V and 4 bases at J, leaving 12 bases unmatched. The CDR3 region is CATSRAPDRGIIYNEQFF. CDR3 in DNA: TGTGCCACCAGCAGAGCACCTGACAGGGGAATCATATACAATGAGCAGTTCTTC.

This clonotype was recorded a few times. This chain joins TRBV7-8 and TRBJ2-1; 8 bases align to TRBD2. J was trimmed by 0 bases and V by 6 bases; bases with no gene match: 10. This CDR3 is 17 amino acids long. Germline-derived CDR1 and CDR2 are SGHVS and FQNEAQ. The CDR3 DNA sequence: TGTGCCAGCAGGCCTCGGGGGGGCCCTAGCTCCTACAATGAGCAGTTCTTC. As protein: CASRPRGGPSSYNEQFF.

The rearrangement links TRBV7-2 to TRBJ2-5; 10 bases map to TRBD2. Germline-derived CDR1 and CDR2 are SGHTA and FQGNSA. CDR3 length: 15 residues. The V gene end was trimmed by 3 bases and the J gene end by 5 bases; junction bases not matched to a gene: 6. Here the CDR3 reads CASSLSSGGSETQYF. CDR3 DNA sequence: TGTGCCAGCAGCTTGTCTAGCGGGGGAAGCGAGACCCAGTACTTC.

V gene TRBV12-3 or TRBV12-4 combines with J gene TRBJ2-7, with D tentatively TRBD1 or TRBD2 (5 bases each). Trimming took 6 bases from V and 3 from J, leaving 15 bases between them. This CDR3 has 14 residues. CDR3 DNA sequence: TGTGCCAGCAGCCCAACCGGGGCAGGCTACGAGCAGTACTTC. This codes for CASSPTGAGYEQYF.

This chain connects TRBV7-2 to TRBJ1-6; 7 nucleotides line up with TRBD1. Germline lookup yields CDR1 SGHTA and CDR2 FQGNSA. The CDR3 totals 14 residues. After removal of 5 bases from V and 4 bases from J, the junction contained 2 bases not matched to a gene. DNA of the CDR3: TGTGCCAGCAGCGGGGGACAGTATAATTCACCCCTCCACTTT. Translated: CASSGGQYNSPLHF.

The genes are TRBV12-3 or TRBV12-4 and TRBJ2-4; D ambiguous. This CDR3 contains 14 residues. V was cut by 6 bases and J by 6 bases, with 15 bases left in between. CDR3 bases: TGTGCCAGCAGACTCGGTGGGTCTGGAAACATTCAGTACTTC. This codes for CASRLGGSGNIQYF.

The sample holds a few counts of this clonotype. The chain is built from TRBV7-3 and TRBJ2-5, with TRBD1 identical over 8 bases. This CDR3 comprises 15 residues. With 2 bases clipped from V and 1 base from J, the junction kept 3 bases outside the gene matches. Germline-derived CDR1 and CDR2 are SGHTA and FQGTGA. The CDR3 sequence: CASSLATGVQETQYF. The CDR3 DNA follows: TGTGCCAGCAGCTTAGCGACAGGGGTCCAAGAGACCCAGTACTTC.

The chain carries TRBV20-1 and TRBJ1-3, with D maybe TRBD1 (5 bases). V dropped 1 base and J dropped 0 bases, with 10 bases sitting between them. Germline V gene lookup returns CDR1 DFQATT and CDR2 SNEGSKA (reference sequence). This CDR3 comprises 15 residues. The CDR3 DNA is TGCAGTGCTAGAGGGCAGGGAAACTCTGGAAACACCATATATTTT. Protein sequence: CSARGQGNSGNTIYF.

This chain uses TRBV5-1 with TRBJ2-7; TRBD2 agrees at 9 bases. CDR3 length: 17 amino acids. CDR1 is SGHRS and CDR2 is YFSETQ in the germline V gene. J was trimmed by 0 bases and V by 4 bases; bases with no gene match: 11. CDR3 DNA sequence: TGCGCCAGCAGCAGAAGTCTAGCGGGGACCTCCTCCTACGAGCAGTACTTC. Encoded protein: CASSRSLAGTSSYEQYF.

The chain's CDR3 is CSAREWGRVAEGGSTDTQYF. In DNA form, the CDR3 reads TGCAGTGCTAGAGAGTGGGGAAGGGTAGCGGAGGGCGGAAGCACAGATACGCAGTATTTT. The genes are TRBV20-1 and TRBJ2-3; the D gene is possibly TRBD2 (6 bases). CDR3 length: 20 amino acids. Germline V gene data show CDR1 as DFQATT and CDR2 as SNEGSKA (reference sequence). V lost 0 bases and J lost 0, with 25 bases in between.